This T cell receptor (beta chain) was recovered during a study of shared clonotypes between healthy human individuals. Generated by immunoSEQ multiplex PCR, the TCRdb table keeps only in-frame clones and is missing some. The sample has around 1,100,000 clones; around 77% are singletons. Study-level points and caveats: Depth was large, yet rarefaction showed that sorted-subset sequencing was incomplete. It was only blood that was sampled, and tissue repertoires likely differ.

Comments on this clone: The target antigen is unknown.

Deletions cut 1 base from V and 0 bases from J, with 7 bases between. The CDR3 runs 15 residues. Germline assignment: CDR1 MGHRA and CDR2 YSYEKL. This chain links TRBV4-1 with TRBJ1-3; D remains ambiguous. Sequencing used memory CD4+ T cells from PBMCs. Stated subset: CD45RA-negative fraction. The receptor was isolated from a man between 18 and 29 years old in good health. Some clones in this sample may be carry-over from other donors' samples. CDR3 region: CASSQAGLSGNTIYF. CDR3 coding DNA: TGCGCCAGCAGCCAAGCTGGACTCTCTGGAAACACCATATATTTT.